The source of this T cell receptor (beta chain) is a study of CXCR3-negative and CXCR3-positive naive CD8 T cells. General study findings and limits: More hydrophobic TRB CDR3s occurred in CXCR3-positive than in CXCR3-negative naive cells.

The CDR3 runs to 16 residues. Germline CDR1 reads SGHRS; CDR2 reads YFSETQ. Comment on this clonotype: Antigen: not known.

With UMI labels, 5' RACE was used to prepare the TRB cDNA libraries. Using the 5' RACE reads, TCRdb records one entry per CDR3 protein without DNA. The listing records approximately 96,000 distinct CDR3 sequences. The source is a human donor in good health. Some clones in this sample may be carry-over from other donors' samples. The chain links TRBV5-1 to TRBJ2-2; as DNA is missing, the TRBD1 call by TCRdb cannot be tested. The sequencing input was naive CXCR3+ CD8+ T cells from blood. The sample's subset: CD45RO-CCR7+CD27+CD95- naive CD8+ T cells expressing CXCR3 (TNR3+). This CDR3 reads CASSPEAGYWTGELFF. Full variable domain (remainder filled in from reference TRBV5-1 and TRBJ2-2): KAGVTQTPRYLIKTRGQQVTLSCSPISGHRSVSWYQQTPGQGLQFLFEYFSETQRNKGNFPGRFSGRQFSNSRSEMNVSTLELGDSALYLCASSPEAGYWTGELFFGEGSRLTVL.